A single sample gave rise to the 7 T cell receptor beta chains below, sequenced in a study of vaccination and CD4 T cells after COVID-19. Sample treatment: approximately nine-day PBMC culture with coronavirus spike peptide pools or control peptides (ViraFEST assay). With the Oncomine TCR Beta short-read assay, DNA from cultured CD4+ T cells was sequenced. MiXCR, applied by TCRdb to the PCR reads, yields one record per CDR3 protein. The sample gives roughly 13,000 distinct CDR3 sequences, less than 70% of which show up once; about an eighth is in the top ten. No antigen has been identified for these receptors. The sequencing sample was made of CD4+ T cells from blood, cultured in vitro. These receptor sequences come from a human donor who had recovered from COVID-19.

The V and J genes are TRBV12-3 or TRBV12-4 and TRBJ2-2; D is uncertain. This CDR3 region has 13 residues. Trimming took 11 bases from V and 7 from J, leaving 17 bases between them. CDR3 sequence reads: CAVSPFEGGELFF. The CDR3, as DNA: TGTGCCGTCAGCCCTTTCGAAGGCGGGGAGCTGTTTTTT.

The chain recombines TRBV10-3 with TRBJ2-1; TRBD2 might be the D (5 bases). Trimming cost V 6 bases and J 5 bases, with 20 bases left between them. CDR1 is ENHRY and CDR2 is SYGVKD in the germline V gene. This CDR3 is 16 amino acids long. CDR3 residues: CAISGVSKTLDNEQFF. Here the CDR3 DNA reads TGTGCCATCAGCGGGGTTTCAAAGACGCTAGACAATGAGCAGTTCTTC.

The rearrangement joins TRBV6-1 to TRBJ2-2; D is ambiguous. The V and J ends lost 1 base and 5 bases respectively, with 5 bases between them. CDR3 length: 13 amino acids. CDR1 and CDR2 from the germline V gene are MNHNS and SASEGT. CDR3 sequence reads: CASSEGRTGELFF. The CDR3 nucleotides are TGTGCCAGCAGTGAAGGGCGGACCGGGGAGCTGTTTTTT.

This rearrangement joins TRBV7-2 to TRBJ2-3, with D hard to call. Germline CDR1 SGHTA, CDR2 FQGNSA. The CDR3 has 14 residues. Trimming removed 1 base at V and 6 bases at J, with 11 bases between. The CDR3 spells CASSLELTPDTQYF. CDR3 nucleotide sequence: TGTGCCAGCAGCTTAGAACTTACTCCCGATACGCAGTATTTT.

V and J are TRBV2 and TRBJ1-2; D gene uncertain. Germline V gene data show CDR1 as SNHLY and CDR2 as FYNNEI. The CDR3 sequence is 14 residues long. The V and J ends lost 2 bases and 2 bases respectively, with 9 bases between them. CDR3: CASSENSQNYGYTF. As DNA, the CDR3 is TGTGCCAGCAGTGAAAACTCCCAGAACTATGGCTACACCTTC.

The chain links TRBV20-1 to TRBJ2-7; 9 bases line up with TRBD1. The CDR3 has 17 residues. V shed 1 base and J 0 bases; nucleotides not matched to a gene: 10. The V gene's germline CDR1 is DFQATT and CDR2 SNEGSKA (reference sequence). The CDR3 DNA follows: TGCAGTGCTAGAGTGGGACAGGGATATGCCAACTCCTACGAGCAGTACTTC. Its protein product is CSARVGQGYANSYEQYF.

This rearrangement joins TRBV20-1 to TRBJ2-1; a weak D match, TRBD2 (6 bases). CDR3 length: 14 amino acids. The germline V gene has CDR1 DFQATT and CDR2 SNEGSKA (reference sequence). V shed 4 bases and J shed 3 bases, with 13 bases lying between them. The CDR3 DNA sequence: TGCAGTGCTACGGGACTTAGAGGCTACAATGAGCAGTTCTTC. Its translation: CSATGLRGYNEQFF.